Below are 9 T cell receptor beta chains sequenced from a single sample in a study of cytotoxic CD8 clonotypes in ibrutinib-treated CLL. Some clones are missing from TCRdb's copy, which holds only in-frame ones; the method was immunoSEQ multiplex PCR. The sample records 90,000 to 150,000 clones, 45% to 65% being singletons. This sample comprised PBMCs, obtained after 24 months of ibrutinib treatment. Receptors were obtained from a human donor with chronic lymphocytic leukemia.

The CDR3 sequence: CASSGQGEAFF. The CDR3 nucleotides are TGTGCCAGCAGCGGACAGGGAGAAGCTTTCTTT. The rearrangement uses TRBV6-1 and TRBJ1-1; TRBD1 matches at 8 bases. Germline V lookup: CDR1 MNHNS, CDR2 SASEGT. The junction had 2 bases not matched to a gene; V was cut back by 6 bases and J by 8 bases. The CDR3 runs 11 residues.

The V call is TRBV14, the J call TRBJ2-1, with D tentatively TRBD2 (7 bases). The V gene's germline CDR1 is SGHDN and CDR2 FVKESK. The CDR3 consists of 15 residues. V lost 5 bases and J lost 7, with 18 bases in between. CDR3 in DNA: TGTGCCAGCAGCGGGCGTGGGGGGGCCGGTAATGAGCAGTTCTTC. The encoded protein is CASSGRGGAGNEQFF.

This clone occurred a few times. The chain has TRBV27 and TRBJ1-1; D may be TRBD1 (6 bases). This CDR3 is built from 15 residues. CDR1 is MNHEY and CDR2 is SMNVEV in the germline V gene (reference sequence). V was cut by 7 bases and J by 1 base, with 16 bases left in between. CDR3 sequence: CASKLTGHSNTEAFF. The CDR3, as DNA: TGTGCCAGCAAGCTGACAGGACATTCGAACACTGAAGCTTTCTTT.

To note about this clone: Other nucleotide sequences from this sample produce the same CDR3. The V gene is TRBV30, the J gene TRBJ2-3; D is unclear. Germline CDR1 and CDR2: GTSNPN and SVGIG (reference sequence). The CDR3 is 12 amino acids. Trimming removed 0 bases from V and 0 bases from J, with 1 base in between. The CDR3 loop is CAWSVSTDTQYF. Written as DNA, the CDR3 is TGTGCCTGGAGTGTGAGCACAGATACGCAGTATTTT.

The chain carries TRBV6-6 and TRBJ1-2; 12 nucleotides agree with TRBD1. Germline CDR1 reads MNHNY; CDR2 reads SVGAGI (reference sequence). After removal of 6 bases from V and 4 bases from J, the junction contained 6 bases not matched to a gene. The length of the CDR3 is 15 residues. Written as DNA, the CDR3 is TGTGCCAGCAGCGACGGGACAGGGGGCGGCTATGGCTACACCTTC. Its translation: CASSDGTGGGYGYTF.

This sequence joins TRBV10-2 and TRBJ1-5; D perhaps matches TRBD1 (5 bases). V lost 6 bases and J 4 bases, leaving 10 bases between the germline ends. CDR3 size: 13 residues. The V gene's germline CDR1 is WSHSY and CDR2 SAAADI. CDR3 loop: CASRVPGNQPQHF. The DNA of the CDR3 is TGCGCCAGCAGAGTTCCAGGGAATCAGCCCCAGCATTTT.

V usage is TRBV7-9 and J usage is TRBJ2-7, with 7 bases fitting TRBD1. This CDR3 has 15 residues. V was pared by 1 base and J by 2 bases, with 5 bases of the junction left unmatched. CDR1 and CDR2 from the germline V gene are SEHNR and FQNEAQ (reference sequence). Here the CDR3 reads CASSLEGGTAYEQYF. CDR3 nucleotide sequence: TGTGCCAGCAGCTTAGAAGGGGGCACGGCCTACGAGCAGTACTTC.

The chain has TRBV7-6 and TRBJ2-5; perhaps D is TRBD1 or TRBD2 (6 bases each). V gave up 8 bases and J gave up 1 base, with 17 bases separating them. The CDR3 totals 15 residues. Germline V gene sequence: CDR1 SGHVS, CDR2 FNYEAQ. CDR3 in DNA: TGTGCCAGCCGGCTAGGGGGGACCCTCCAAGAGACCCAGTACTTC. Translating gives CASRLGGTLQETQYF.

The chain employs TRBV2 and TRBJ1-2; 10 bases match TRBD1. The CDR3 runs to 15 residues. CDR1 is SNHLY, CDR2 FYNNEI, per germline. J gave up 4 bases and V 1 base, and 3 bases lay outside the gene matches. This CDR3 is CASSEGQGAIYGYTF. The CDR3 DNA follows: TGTGCCAGCAGTGAAGGACAGGGGGCGATCTATGGCTACACCTTC.